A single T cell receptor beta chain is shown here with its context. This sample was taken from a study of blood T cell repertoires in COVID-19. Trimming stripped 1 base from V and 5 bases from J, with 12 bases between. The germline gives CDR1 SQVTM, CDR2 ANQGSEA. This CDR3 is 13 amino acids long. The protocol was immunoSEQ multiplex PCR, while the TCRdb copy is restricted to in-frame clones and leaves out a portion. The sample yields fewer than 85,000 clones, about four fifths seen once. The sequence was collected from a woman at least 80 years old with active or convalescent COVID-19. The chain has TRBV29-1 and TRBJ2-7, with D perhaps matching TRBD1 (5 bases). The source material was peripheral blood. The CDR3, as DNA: TGCAGCGTTGAAGTCTCACCCAGGGACGAGCAGTACTTC. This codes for CSVEVSPRDEQYF.